This entry is about one T cell receptor (beta chain). Its antigen target is currently unknown. No qualities accompany the bases; no much larger clone lies one base away. Collaborating institutions collected whole blood in K2EDTA tubes following their own protocols. For TCRbeta analysis, collaborators shipped samples in one of three forms: frozen whole blood, isolated PBMCs, or DNA extracted from either of those sample types. These data come from a study of blood T cell repertoires in COVID-19 (TCRdb year 2020). The study in broad terms: Samples covering the acute and convalescent phases of COVID-19 were provided by collaborators in the United States, Italy and Spain. The material from the prospective study consisted of cDNA or gDNA derived from T cells, B-cell-depleted T cells, or PBMCs. Deeply sampled blood TCRbeta repertoires from subjects exposed to, actively infected with, or recovered from COVID-19 were included in the dataset. The repertoires were released in a freely available public database meant as a resource for research on the immune response to SARS-CoV-2. The samples were drawn from two sources: the first 160 participants of the ongoing ImmuneRACE study, and 950 to 1,500 subjects contributed by 6 global collaborators. A de-identified subject ID, COVID-19 status, age in years and sex were almost always included in the sample metadata. Where available, HLA class I and class II types were taken from metadata supplied by the sample provider and were not determined by assay-based typing. Points the paper makes about the study in general: How much clinical and demographic metadata was included differed by source and by participant, and the metadata was provided uncurated.

From cysteine to phenylalanine, the CDR3 is 11 amino acids long. The only DNA kept is the CDR3, 33 bases in frame from the first base. V and J lose 6 bases and 0 bases, and a span of 2 bases separates them. The germline V gene yields WSHSY for CDR1 and SAAADI for CDR2. TCRbeta CDR3 regions were amplified from genomic DNA using the immunoSEQ Assay, a bias-controlled multiplex PCR. The source study handled its data this way. Within the assay, amplification of reference gene primers was used to estimate how many nucleated cells each sample contained. To quantify the absolute abundance of each unique TCRbeta CDR3 rearrangement, sequence reads were collapsed and filtered. Productive Simpson clonality was computed per sample as the square root of Simpson's diversity index over productive rearrangements. TCRdb took this table from immuneACCESS and kept in-frame rearrangements with V and J called. Such tables lack part of the clones; where checked against another copy, unresolved V genes explain under half of the gap, and the rest is unexplained. The V and J calls and clone size come from that table; D and trimming were worked out from the DNA. In all, the sample holds roughly 150,000 clones, and approximately 86% of those were seen once. About 5.6% of the sample goes to the ten largest clones.

The rearrangement combines TRBV10-2 with TRBJ1-1, with the D gene not confidently named. Sequencing was performed on peripheral blood. This receptor was obtained from a human donor in a cohort sampled during active COVID-19. The nucleotide sequence reads TGCGCCAGCAGCATGAACACTGAAGCTTTCTTT. This encodes CASSMNTEAFF.